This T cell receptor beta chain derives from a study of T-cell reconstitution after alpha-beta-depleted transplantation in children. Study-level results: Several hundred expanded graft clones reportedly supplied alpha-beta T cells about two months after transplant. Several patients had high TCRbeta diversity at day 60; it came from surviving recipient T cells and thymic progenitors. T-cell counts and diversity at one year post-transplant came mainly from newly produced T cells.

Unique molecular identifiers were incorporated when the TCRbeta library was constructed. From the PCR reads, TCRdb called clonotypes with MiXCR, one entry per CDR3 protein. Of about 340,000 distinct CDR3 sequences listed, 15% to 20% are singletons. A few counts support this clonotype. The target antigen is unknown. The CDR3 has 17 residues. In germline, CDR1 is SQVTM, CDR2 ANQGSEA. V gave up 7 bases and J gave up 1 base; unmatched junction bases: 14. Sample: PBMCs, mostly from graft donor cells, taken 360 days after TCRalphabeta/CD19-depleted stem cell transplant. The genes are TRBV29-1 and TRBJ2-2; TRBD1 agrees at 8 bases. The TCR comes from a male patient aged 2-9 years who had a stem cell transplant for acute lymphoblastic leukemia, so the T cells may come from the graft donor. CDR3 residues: CSAVGVTGTGNTGELFF. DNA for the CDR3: TGCAGCGCTGTAGGGGTCACCGGGACAGGGAACACCGGGGAGCTGTTTTTT.